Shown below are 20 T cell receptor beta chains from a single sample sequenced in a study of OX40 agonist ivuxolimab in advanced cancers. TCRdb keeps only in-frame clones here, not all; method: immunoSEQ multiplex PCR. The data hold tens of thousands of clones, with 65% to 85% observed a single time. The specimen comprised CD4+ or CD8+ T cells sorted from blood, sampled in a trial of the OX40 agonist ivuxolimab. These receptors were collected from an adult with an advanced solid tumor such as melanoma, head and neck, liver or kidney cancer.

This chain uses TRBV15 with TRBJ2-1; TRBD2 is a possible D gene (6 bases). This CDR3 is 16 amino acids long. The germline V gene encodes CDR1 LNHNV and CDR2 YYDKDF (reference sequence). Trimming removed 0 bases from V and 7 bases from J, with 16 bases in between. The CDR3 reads CATSRDFGGGRNEQFF. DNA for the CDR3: TGTGCCACCAGCAGAGATTTCGGAGGAGGGAGGAATGAGCAGTTCTTC.

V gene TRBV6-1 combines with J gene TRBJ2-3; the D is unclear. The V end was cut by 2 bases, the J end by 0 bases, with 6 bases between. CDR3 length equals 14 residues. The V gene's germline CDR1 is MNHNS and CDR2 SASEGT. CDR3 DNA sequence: TGTGCCAGCAGTGAATCCCATAGCACAGATACGCAGTATTTT. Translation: CASSESHSTDTQYF.

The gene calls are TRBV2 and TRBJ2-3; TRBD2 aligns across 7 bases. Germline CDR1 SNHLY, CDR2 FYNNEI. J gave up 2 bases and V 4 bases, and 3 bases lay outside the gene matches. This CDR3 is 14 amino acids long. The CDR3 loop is CASSVAGATDTQYF. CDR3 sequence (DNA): TGTGCCAGCAGTGTTGCGGGAGCCACAGATACGCAGTATTTT. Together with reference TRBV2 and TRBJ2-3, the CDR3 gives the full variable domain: EPEVTQTPSHQVTQMGQEVILRCVPISNHLYFYWYRQILGQKVEFLVSFYNNEISEKSEIFDDQFSVERPDGSNFTLKIRSTKLEDSAMYFCASSVAGATDTQYFGPGTRLTVL.

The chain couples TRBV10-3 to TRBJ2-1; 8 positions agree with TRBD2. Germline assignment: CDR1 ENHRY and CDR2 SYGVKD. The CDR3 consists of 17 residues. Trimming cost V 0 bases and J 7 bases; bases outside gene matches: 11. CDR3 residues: CAISESPSGRWANEQFF. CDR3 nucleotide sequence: TGTGCCATCAGTGAGTCCCCCAGCGGGAGATGGGCGAATGAGCAGTTCTTC.

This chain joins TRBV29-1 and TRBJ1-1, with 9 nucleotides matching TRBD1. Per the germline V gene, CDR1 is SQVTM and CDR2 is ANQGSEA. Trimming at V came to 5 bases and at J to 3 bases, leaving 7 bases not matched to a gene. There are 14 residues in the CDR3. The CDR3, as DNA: TGCAGCGTTTCGGGACAGGGCGGTGACACTGAAGCTTTCTTT. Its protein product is CSVSGQGGDTEAFF.

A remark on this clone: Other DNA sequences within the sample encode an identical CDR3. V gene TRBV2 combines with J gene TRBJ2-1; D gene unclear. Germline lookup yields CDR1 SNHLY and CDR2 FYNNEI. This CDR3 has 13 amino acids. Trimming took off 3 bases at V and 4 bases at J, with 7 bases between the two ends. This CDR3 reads CASSDNGYNEQFF. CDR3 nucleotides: TGTGCCAGCAGTGATAACGGGTACAATGAGCAGTTCTTC.

This CDR3 is CASSVGLGTDSYEQYF. The CDR3 DNA follows: TGTGCCAGCAGCGTAGGTTTAGGGACAGACTCCTACGAGCAGTACTTC. The V gene is TRBV9, the J gene TRBJ2-7, with 7 positions matching TRBD1. CDR1 and CDR2 (germline): SGDLS, YYNGEE. The CDR3 is made up of 16 amino acids. With V trimmed by 0 bases and J by 0 bases, 6 bases remained unmatched.

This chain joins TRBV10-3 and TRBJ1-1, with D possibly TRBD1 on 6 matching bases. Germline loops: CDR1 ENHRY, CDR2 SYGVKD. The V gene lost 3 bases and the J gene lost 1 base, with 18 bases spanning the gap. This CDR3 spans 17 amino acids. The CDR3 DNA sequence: TGTGCCATCAGTGAACACGTCGTGGCAGGGGAGAACACTGAAGCTTTCTTT. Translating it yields CAISEHVVAGENTEAFF.

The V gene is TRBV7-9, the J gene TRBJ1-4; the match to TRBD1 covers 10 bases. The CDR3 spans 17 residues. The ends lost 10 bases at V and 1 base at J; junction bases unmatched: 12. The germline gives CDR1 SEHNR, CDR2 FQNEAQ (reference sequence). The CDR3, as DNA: TGTGCCATCAACGAAGGGGACAGGGGATTAACTAATGAAAAACTGTTTTTT. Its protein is CAINEGDRGLTNEKLFF. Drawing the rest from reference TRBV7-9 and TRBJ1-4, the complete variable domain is DTGVSQNPRHKITKRGQNVTFRCDPISEHNRLYWYRQTLGQGPEFLTYFQNEAQLEKSRLLSDRFSAERPKGSFSTLEIQRTEQGDSAMYLCAINEGDRGLTNEKLFFGSGTQLSVL.

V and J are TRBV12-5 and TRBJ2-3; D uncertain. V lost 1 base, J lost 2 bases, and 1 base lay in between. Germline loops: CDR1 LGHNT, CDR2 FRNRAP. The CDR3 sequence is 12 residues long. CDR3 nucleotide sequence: TGTGCTAGTGGTTTGGACACAGATACGCAGTATTTT. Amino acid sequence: CASGLDTDTQYF. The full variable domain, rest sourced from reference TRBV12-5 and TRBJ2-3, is DARVTQTPRHKVTEMGQEVTMRCQPILGHNTVFWYRQTMMQGLELLAYFRNRAPLDDSGMPKDRFSAEMPDATLATLKIQPSEPRDSAVYFCASGLDTDTQYFGPGTRLTVL.

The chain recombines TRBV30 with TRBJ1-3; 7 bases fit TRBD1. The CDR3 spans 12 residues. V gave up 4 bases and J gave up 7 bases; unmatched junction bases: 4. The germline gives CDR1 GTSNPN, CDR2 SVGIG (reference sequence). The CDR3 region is CAWKQGRNTIYF. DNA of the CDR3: TGTGCCTGGAAACAGGGGAGGAACACCATATATTTT.

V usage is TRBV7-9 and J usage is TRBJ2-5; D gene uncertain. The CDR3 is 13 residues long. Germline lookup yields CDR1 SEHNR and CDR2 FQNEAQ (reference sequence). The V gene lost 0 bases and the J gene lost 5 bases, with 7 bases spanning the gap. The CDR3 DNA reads TGTGCCAGCAGCTTAGCGTCGGTTGAGACCCAGTACTTC. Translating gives CASSLASVETQYF.

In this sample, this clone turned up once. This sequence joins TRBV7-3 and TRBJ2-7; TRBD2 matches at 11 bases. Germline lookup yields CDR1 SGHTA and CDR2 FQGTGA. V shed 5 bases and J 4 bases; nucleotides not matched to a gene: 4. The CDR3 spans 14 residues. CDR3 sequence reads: CASSVAGGPYEQYF. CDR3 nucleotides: TGTGCCAGCAGCGTAGCGGGAGGGCCTTACGAGCAGTACTTC.

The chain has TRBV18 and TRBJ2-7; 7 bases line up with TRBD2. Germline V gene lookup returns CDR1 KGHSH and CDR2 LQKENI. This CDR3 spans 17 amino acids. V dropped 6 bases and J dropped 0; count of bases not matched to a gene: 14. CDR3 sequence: CASSPRTSGILSYEQYF. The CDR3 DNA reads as TGTGCCAGCTCGCCGCGGACAAGCGGGATTCTCTCCTACGAGCAGTACTTC.

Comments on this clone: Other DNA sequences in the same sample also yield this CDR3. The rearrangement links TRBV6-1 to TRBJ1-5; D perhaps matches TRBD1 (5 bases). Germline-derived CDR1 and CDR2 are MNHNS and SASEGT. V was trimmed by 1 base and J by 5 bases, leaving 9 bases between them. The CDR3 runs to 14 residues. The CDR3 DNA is TGTGCCAGCAGTGAAGGGGGGAATGATCAGCCCCAGCATTTT. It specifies CASSEGGNDQPQHF.

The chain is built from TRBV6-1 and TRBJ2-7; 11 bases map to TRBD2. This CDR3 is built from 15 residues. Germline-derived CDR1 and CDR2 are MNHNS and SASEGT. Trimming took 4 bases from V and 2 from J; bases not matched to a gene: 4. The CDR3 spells CASSVTSGVPYEQYF. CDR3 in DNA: TGTGCCAGCAGTGTGACTAGCGGGGTCCCCTACGAGCAGTACTTC.

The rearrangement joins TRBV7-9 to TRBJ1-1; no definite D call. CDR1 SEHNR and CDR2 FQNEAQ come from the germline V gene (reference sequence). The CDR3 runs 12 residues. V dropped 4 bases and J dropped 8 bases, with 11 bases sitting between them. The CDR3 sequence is CASSYGPGEAFF. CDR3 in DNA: TGTGCCAGCAGCTACGGACCGGGAGAAGCTTTCTTT.

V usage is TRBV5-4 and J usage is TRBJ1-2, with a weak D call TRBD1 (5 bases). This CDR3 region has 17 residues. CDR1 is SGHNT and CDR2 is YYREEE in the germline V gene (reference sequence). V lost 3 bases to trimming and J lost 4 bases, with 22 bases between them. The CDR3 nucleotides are TGTGCCAGCAGCTCGGAAGGGGTGGCGGGGAGTGGCTATGGCTACACCTTC. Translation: CASSSEGVAGSGYGYTF.

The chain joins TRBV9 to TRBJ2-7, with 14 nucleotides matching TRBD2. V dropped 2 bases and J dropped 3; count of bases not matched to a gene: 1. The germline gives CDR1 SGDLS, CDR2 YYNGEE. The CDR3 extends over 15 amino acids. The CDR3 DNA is TGTGCCAGCAGCGTCGGGACTAGCGGGGGCTACGAGCAGTACTTC. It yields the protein CASSVGTSGGYEQYF.

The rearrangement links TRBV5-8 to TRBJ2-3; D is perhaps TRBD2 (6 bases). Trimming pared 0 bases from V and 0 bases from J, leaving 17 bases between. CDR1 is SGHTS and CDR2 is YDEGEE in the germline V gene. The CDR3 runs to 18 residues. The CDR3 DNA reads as TGTGCCAGCAGCTTGGGAGATGCGGGGTGGCTTAGCACAGATACGCAGTATTTT. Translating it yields CASSLGDAGWLSTDTQYF.